These 28 T cell receptor beta chains originate from one sample sequenced in a study of blood T cell repertoires in COVID-19. TCRdb's table, derived via immunoSEQ multiplex PCR, lists solely in-frame clones and lacks some. Among about 100,000 clones, approximately 80% were seen once, and the ten largest hold roughly 19%. Material for sequencing was peripheral blood. These receptors all stem from a man aged 65 to 85 with active or convalescent COVID-19.

The sample holds one count of this clone. The V gene is TRBV5-1, the J gene TRBJ1-2; the match to TRBD1 covers 7 bases. Germline loops: CDR1 SGHRS, CDR2 YFSETQ. CDR3 size: 15 residues. Trimming removed 4 bases from V and 3 bases from J; junction bases left unmatched: 9. The CDR3 loop is CASSHDVTGDYGYTF. CDR3 DNA: TGCGCCAGCAGCCACGACGTTACAGGGGACTATGGCTACACCTTC. Looking up the rest from reference TRBV5-1 and TRBJ1-2 gives the full variable domain: KAGVTQTPRYLIKTRGQQVTLSCSPISGHRSVSWYQQTPGQGLQFLFEYFSETQRNKGNFPGRFSGRQFSNSRSEMNVSTLELGDSALYLCASSHDVTGDYGYTFGSGTRLTVV.

This sequence joins TRBV5-1 and TRBJ2-3, with 7 bases matching TRBD1. Germline V lookup: CDR1 SGHRS, CDR2 YFSETQ. Trimming cost V 5 bases and J 1 base; bases outside gene matches: 4. CDR3 length: 14 amino acids. CDR3 nucleotide sequence: TGCGCCAGCAGTGGTCAGGGGGGCACAGATACGCAGTATTTT. Translated, it gives CASSGQGGTDTQYF.

This rearrangement joins TRBV6-5 to TRBJ2-2; tentatively, D is TRBD2 (5 bases). Trimming pared 1 base from V and 4 bases from J, leaving 13 bases between. This CDR3 has 16 residues. Per germline, CDR1 MNHEY and CDR2 SVGAGI. The DNA of the CDR3 is TGTGCCAGCAGTTACTTAAGGGAAGGGAGCACCGGGGAGCTGTTTTTT. Amino acid sequence: CASSYLREGSTGELFF.

The J gene is TRBJ1-2, the V gene TRBV7-8, with a weak D call TRBD1 (5 bases). The CDR3 runs 14 residues. V was clipped by 1 base and J by 6 bases, with 12 bases between them. CDR1 is SGHVS and CDR2 is FQNEAQ in the germline V gene. CDR3 region: CASSLVLGVNGYTF. The CDR3 DNA is TGTGCCAGCAGCTTAGTATTAGGGGTAAATGGCTACACCTTC.

This clone has a handful of counts. For the CDR3, the DNA is TGTGCCTGGGGGGGCCGGGACAGGGGGAACACCGGGGAGCTGTTTTTT. Residues: CAWGGRDRGNTGELFF. J is TRBJ2-2 and V is TRBV30; TRBD1 matches 10 bases. Germline values: CDR1 GTSNPN, CDR2 SVGIG (reference sequence). Trimming cost V 5 bases and J 1 base; bases outside gene matches: 7. The CDR3 totals 16 residues.

This chain links TRBV9 with TRBJ2-2; 10 nucleotides agree with TRBD2. CDR1 is SGDLS, CDR2 YYNGEE, per germline. Unmatched junction bases numbered 6, after V lost 3 bases and J lost 4 bases. This CDR3 comprises 16 residues. The CDR3 coding sequence is TGTGCCAGCAGCGACTCTAGCGGGGGAGCCACCGGGGAGCTGTTTTTT. It encodes CASSDSSGGATGELFF.

This chain joins TRBV3-1 (or the pseudogene TRBV3-2) and TRBJ2-5; 7 bases match TRBD2. The CDR3 is 15 amino acids. CDR1 is LGHDT, CDR2 YNNKEL, per germline (reference sequence). After removal of 1 base from V and 2 bases from J, the junction contained 4 bases not matched to a gene. The CDR3 sequence is CASSQVSRGQETQYF. CDR3 coding DNA: TGTGCCAGCAGCCAAGTCTCGCGGGGGCAAGAGACCCAGTACTTC.

CDR3 sequence (DNA): TGTGCCAGCTCACCACCCCTAACAGATACGCAGTATTTT. Translation: CASSPPLTDTQYF. V gene TRBV18 combines with J gene TRBJ2-3, with D unresolved. Germline-derived CDR1 and CDR2 are KGHSH and LQKENI. Trimming shortened V by 0 bases and J by 3 bases, and 4 bases separated the two germline ends. The CDR3 runs 13 residues.

The rearrangement links TRBV20-1 to TRBJ2-1; 9 positions agree with TRBD1. V gave up 3 bases and J gave up 12 bases; unmatched junction bases: 3. Germline V gives CDR1 DFQATT, CDR2 SNEGSKA (reference sequence). CDR3 length equals 11 residues. The CDR3 region is CSASQDRGQFF. Here the CDR3 DNA reads TGCAGTGCTAGTCAGGACAGGGGGCAGTTCTTC.

The chain joins TRBV18 to TRBJ2-7, with 7 bases that match TRBD2. The CDR3 has 14 residues. CDR1 KGHSH and CDR2 LQKENI come from the germline V gene. V lost 3 bases to trimming and J lost 3 bases; unmatched junction nucleotides: 5. The CDR3 region is CASSPGTNGYEQYF. DNA of the CDR3: TGTGCCAGCTCACCCGGGACTAACGGCTACGAGCAGTACTTC.

V gene TRBV13 combines with J gene TRBJ1-6; maybe TRBD1 (5 bases). Trimming shortened V by 5 bases and J by 6 bases, and 11 bases separated the two germline ends. This CDR3 is 14 amino acids long. Germline V gives CDR1 PRHDT, CDR2 FYEKMQ (reference sequence). CDR3 protein: CASSLRVFNSPLHF. CDR3 nucleotide sequence: TGTGCCAGCAGCCTCAGGGTTTTTAATTCACCCCTCCACTTT.

The chain is built from TRBV7-9 and TRBJ2-1, with TRBD2 as a possible D gene (5 bases). Germline V gives CDR1 SEHNR, CDR2 FQNEAQ (reference sequence). The V end lost 11 bases, the J end lost 6 bases, and 23 bases lay between the germline ends. This CDR3 is built from 15 residues. This CDR3 is CAGSGWVSLSNEQFF. CDR3 coding DNA: TGTGCCGGATCGGGGTGGGTTTCCCTAAGCAATGAGCAGTTCTTC.

This chain links TRBV19 with TRBJ2-1, with 9 bases identical to TRBD2. The CDR3 extends over 16 amino acids. CDR1 LNHDA and CDR2 SQIVND come from the germline V gene (reference sequence). Trimming took 8 bases from V and 8 from J; bases not matched to a gene: 16. In DNA, the CDR3 is TGTGCCAGTGCGAAAAGAGGCGGGAGGGCCCGGGATGAGCAGTTCTTC. Its protein product is CASAKRGGRARDEQFF.

J is TRBJ2-7 and V is TRBV3-1 (or the pseudogene TRBV3-2), with D possibly matching TRBD2 (5 bases). Per the germline V gene, CDR1 is LGHDT and CDR2 is YNNKEL (reference sequence). CDR3 size: 13 residues. Trimming shortened V by 5 bases and J by 2 bases, and 10 bases separated the two germline ends. The CDR3 sequence: CASSYRGTYEQYF. The CDR3 DNA sequence: TGTGCCAGCAGCTACAGAGGGACCTACGAGCAGTACTTC.

The gene calls are TRBV12-2 and TRBJ1-5. TRBV12-2 is annotated as a pseudogene. This CDR3 is built from 18 residues. CDR3 in DNA: TGTGCAAGTCGCTTAGTGTGGGGGGGGCAAAATAGCAATCAGCCCCAGCATTTT. This translates into CASRLVWGGQNSNQPQHF.

This chain links TRBV2 with TRBJ1-4, with D possibly TRBD1 on 5 matching bases. This CDR3 region has 11 residues. Germline V gene lookup returns CDR1 SNHLY and CDR2 FYNNEI. V was cut by 4 bases and J by 14 bases, with 11 bases left in between. CDR3: CASSGQGNLFF. The CDR3 DNA sequence: TGTGCCAGCAGTGGTCAGGGCAACCTGTTTTTT.

The genes are TRBV14 and TRBJ2-1; TRBD2 agrees at 9 bases. CDR3 length: 16 residues. Trimming removed 1 base from V and 8 bases from J; junction bases left unmatched: 9. CDR1 SGHDN and CDR2 FVKESK come from the germline V gene. The CDR3 nucleotides read TGTGCCAGCAGCCAAGTTATCTTAGCGGGAGTTGATGAGCAGTTCTTC. Amino acids: CASSQVILAGVDEQFF.

This chain uses TRBV5-1 with TRBJ1-6; D uncertain. CDR3 length equals 15 residues. The V end was cut by 3 bases, the J end by 3 bases, with 10 bases between. Germline CDR1 and CDR2: SGHRS and YFSETQ. DNA of the CDR3: TGCGCCAGCAGCTCCGACATAAACTATAATTCACCCCTCCACTTT. Its protein is CASSSDINYNSPLHF.

The CDR3 coding sequence is TGTGCCAGCAGTTACTCGATTCACAGGGGGAACTATGGCTACACCTTC. Translating it yields CASSYSIHRGNYGYTF. The chain is built from TRBV6-5 and TRBJ1-2; 8 positions agree with TRBD1. CDR1 MNHEY and CDR2 SVGAGI come from the germline V gene. With V trimmed by 0 bases and J by 2 bases, 5 bases remained unmatched. The CDR3 is 16 residues long.

The chain carries TRBV5-1 and TRBJ2-1; TRBD2 aligns across 9 bases. V dropped 4 bases and J dropped 10; count of bases not matched to a gene: 12. CDR1 and CDR2 (germline): SGHRS, YFSETQ. The length of the CDR3 is 15 residues. The CDR3, as DNA: TGCGCCAGCAGCCAACAGGGTAGCGGGAGTAGCGAGCAGTTCTTC. This gives the protein CASSQQGSGSSEQFF.

This rearrangement joins TRBV11-2 to TRBJ2-5, with 8 bases matching TRBD2. Looked up from germline, CDR1 is SGHAT and CDR2 is FQNNGV. CDR3 size: 14 residues. The junction had 4 bases not matched to a gene; V was cut back by 5 bases and J by 2 bases. The CDR3 sequence: CASSPTSGQETQYF. In DNA, the CDR3 is TGTGCCAGCAGCCCTACTAGCGGACAAGAGACCCAGTACTTC.

This clone was found a few times. This chain connects TRBV18 to TRBJ1-3; TRBD1 is a possible D gene (5 bases). V lost 0 bases, J lost 0 bases, and 9 bases lay in between. The CDR3 has 16 amino acids. CDR1 is KGHSH and CDR2 is LQKENI in the germline V gene. Here the CDR3 DNA reads TGTGCCAGCTCACCACCTGGGACTCTCTCTGGAAACACCATATATTTT. It codes for CASSPPGTLSGNTIYF.

This chain links TRBV19 with TRBJ2-3; D is perhaps TRBD2 (5 bases). Trimming removed 3 bases from V and 0 bases from J, with 7 bases in between. The CDR3 covers 14 residues. Germline V CDR1 and CDR2: LNHDA, SQIVND (reference sequence). CDR3 residues: CASSMEDSTDTQYF. The CDR3, as DNA: TGTGCCAGTAGTATGGAGGATAGCACAGATACGCAGTATTTT.

The chain joins TRBV6-5 to TRBJ2-7, with 7 positions matching TRBD1. V dropped 8 bases and J dropped 1; count of bases not matched to a gene: 5. Per germline, CDR1 MNHEY and CDR2 SVGAGI. The CDR3 loop spans 13 amino acids. The chain's CDR3 is CASRDRPSYEQYF. The CDR3 DNA is TGTGCCAGCCGGGACAGACCTTCCTACGAGCAGTACTTC.

The chain uses TRBV28 and TRBJ1-5; D is ambiguous. The germline gives CDR1 MDHEN, CDR2 SYDVKM. There are 16 residues in the CDR3. V was trimmed by 4 bases and J by 5 bases, leaving 18 bases between them. Here the CDR3 DNA reads TGTGCCAGCAGTTCCGAGTCGGCGGGAGACGATCAGCCCCAGCATTTT. Protein sequence: CASSSESAGDDQPQHF.

CDR3 protein: CASSAVGTLYQPQHF. CDR3 DNA sequence: TGTGCCAGCAGCGCAGTCGGGACACTCTATCAGCCCCAGCATTTT. The chain carries TRBV6-5 and TRBJ1-5, with D maybe TRBD1 (6 bases). This CDR3 spans 15 amino acids. Per germline, CDR1 MNHEY and CDR2 SVGAGI. Trimming left V 6 bases short and J 5 bases short, with 17 bases between.

This clone was seen only a few times. The chain carries TRBV5-4 and TRBJ2-7; D gene uncertain. The CDR3 has 12 amino acids. With 0 bases removed from V and 6 bases from J, the gap between germline ends came to 7 bases. In germline, CDR1 is SGHNT, CDR2 YYREEE (reference sequence). CDR3 nucleotides: TGTGCCAGCAGCTTGGAAGCTCGCGAGCAGTACTTC. Its translation is CASSLEAREQYF.

Regarding this clone: This sample also contains other DNA sequences that code for the same CDR3. The rearrangement uses TRBV4-2 and TRBJ2-2; TRBD2 matches at 7 bases. The germline CDR1 and CDR2 sequences are LGHNA and YNFKEQ. The CDR3 totals 16 residues. V gave up 0 bases and J gave up 7 bases; unmatched junction bases: 8. CDR3 nucleotide sequence: TGTGCCAGCAGCCAAGATGGAGCGGGATTGATCGGGGAGCTGTTTTTT. This gives the protein CASSQDGAGLIGELFF.